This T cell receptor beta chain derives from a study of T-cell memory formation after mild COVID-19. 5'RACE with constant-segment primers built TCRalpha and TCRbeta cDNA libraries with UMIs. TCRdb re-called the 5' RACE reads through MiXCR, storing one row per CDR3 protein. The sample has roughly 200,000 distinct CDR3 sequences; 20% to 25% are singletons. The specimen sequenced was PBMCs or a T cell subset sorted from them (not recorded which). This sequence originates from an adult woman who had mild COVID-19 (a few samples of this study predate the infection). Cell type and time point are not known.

The CDR3 DNA reads as TGCGCCAGCAGCGTATTTCCAGGGATGTCCTACGAGCAGTACTTC. Translation gives CASSVFPGMSYEQYF. The genes are TRBV4-1 and TRBJ2-7; a possible D gene is TRBD1 (5 bases). V lost 5 bases to trimming and J lost 1 base, with 15 bases between them. The germline V gene encodes CDR1 MGHRA and CDR2 YSYEKL. The CDR3 has 15 amino acids.